This T cell receptor beta chain was captured in a study of Ad26.COV2.S vaccination and SARS-CoV-2 variants (dated by TCRdb to the early 2020s). For context, the study as a whole: Vaccine-arm donors came from COV1001, a multicentre, randomized, double-blind, placebo-controlled phase I-IIa trial of Ad26.COV2.S in healthy adults. Dosing of Ad26.COV2.S was intramuscular, at either 5x10^10 or 1x10^11 viral particles, delivered as one shot or as two shots spaced 56 days apart. TCRbeta repertoire sequencing was used to assess the specificity and breadth of SARS-CoV-2-reactive T cell receptors after Ad26.COV2.S vaccination. The TCR-sequenced set comprised approximately 32 samples: approximately 20 Ad26.COV2.S vaccine recipients, 5 placebo recipients and 8 SARS-CoV-2 convalescent individuals. Trial participants were randomized into five groups of five, in which low-dose or high-dose Ad26.COV2.S was given once or twice, or placebo was given on both occasions. Throughout the experiments and outcome assessment, investigators stayed blinded to trial group allocation. The paper's findings and limits, for the study overall: The authors noted that the TCR breadth and depth analyses may have underestimated total T cell responses. Ad26.COV2.S recipients had higher spike-specific TCR breadth than placebo recipients (P = 0.0014). Vaccine and placebo recipients had similar non-spike TCR breadth, a finding consistent with the vaccine containing only spike. Substantial breadth of spike-specific CD8+ and CD4+ T cell responses was reported after vaccination. The study lacked the statistical power to compare responses across vaccine doses or regimens.

TCRbeta CDR3 regions were sequenced with the immunoSEQ Assay. After extraction, genomic DNA underwent amplification by bias-controlled multiplex PCR, followed by high-throughput sequencing. In the source study's methods: To quantify the absolute abundance of every unique TCRbeta CDR3 region, sequences were collapsed and filtered. Usable DNA was measured by amplifying reference genes present in all nucleated cells, and TCRbeta template counts were normalized to that usable DNA to estimate T cell fraction. Repertoire TCRs were annotated as SARS-CoV-2-specific when V gene, CDR3 amino acid sequence and J gene were exactly matched to a known reactive TCR set. The reference SARS-CoV-2 TCR set came from MIRA and was filtered for enrichment in COVID-19-positive ImmuneCODE repertoires, removing public or cross-reactive TCRs. Drawing on the MIRA antigens, annotated TCRs were analysed further at the level of specific ORF or position within ORF. Breadth was defined as the number of annotated unique rearrangements divided by the total number of unique productive rearrangements, and depth was defined as the summed frequency of the annotated unique rearrangements. TCR breadth was compared between groups using two-sided Wilcoxon rank-sum tests. TCRdb provides this immuneACCESS table in a form limited to in-frame rearrangements. Some clones are lacking; in checked studies, under half of them reflect an unresolved V gene, and why the rest are absent is not known. D and trimming were read from the DNA, whereas the V and J calls and clone size are those reported in that table. The sample table lists hundreds of thousands of clones, around 87% of them with a count of one. The ten most abundant clones make up around 3.7% of the sample.

For this clone: The clone's antigen remains unknown. No clone much larger than this one lies a single base away; base qualities are absent.

Germline trimming: 1 base from V, 3 bases from J; junction bases outside gene matches: 3. Including cysteine and phenylalanine, the CDR3 has 15 amino acids. Only the CDR3 part of the read is kept: 45 bases, read in frame from the first base. The germline V gene yields MDHEN for CDR1 and SYDVKM for CDR2. Interpreted using the paper, the treatment or condition label stands for: over 15 received Ad26.COV2.S at low or high dose, single or two shots; several received placebo; per-sample allocation not given. For vaccine and placebo recipients, the sequenced repertoires came from samples collected on day 63 after the first injection. In Cohort 1b, 25 to 30 adults aged 18-55 years were enrolled at a single site in Boston, USA, between 29 July and 7 August 2020. Ad26.COV2.S was a replication-incompetent adenovirus type 26 vector expressing a prefusion-stabilized SARS-CoV-2 spike protein from the original Wuhan strain.

This sample comprised peripheral blood, obtained in a trial of Ad26.COV2.S vaccine versus placebo. The source of this sequence is a person between 18 and 59 years old who received the Ad26.COV2.S COVID-19 vaccine or a placebo. This chain joins TRBV28 to TRBJ1-1; 9 central bases correspond to TRBD1. The sequenced DNA is TGTGCCAGCAGTTTATATGACAGGGGGTACACTGAAGCTTTCTTT. This gives the protein CASSLYDRGYTEAFF.